This paragraph covers one T cell receptor (beta chain) sequence. What it recognizes is unknown. The data were taken from a study of early T cells in non-severe SARS-CoV-2 infection. Study-level points and caveats: The study's VDJdb matching favored anti-spike CD8 responses and missed private and CD4 specificities.

Germline loops: CDR1 SGHNT, CDR2 YYREEE (reference sequence). Between the trimmed V and J ends, which lost 4 bases and 4 bases, there was a span of 12 bases. The CDR3 extends over 14 amino acids. Tagging with unique molecular identifiers was applied to individual cDNA molecules. TCRdb used MiXCR to reprocess the 5' RACE reads, holding one entry per CDR3 protein. The sample contains some 85,000 distinct CDR3 sequences, 12% to 15% of which appear only once. This chain connects TRBV5-4 to TRBJ2-1, with a possible D match to TRBD2 (7 bases). The receptor was derived from an adult who was a healthcare worker with PCR-confirmed SARS-CoV-2 infection or an uninfected control (not recorded which). Input material: whole blood. The CDR3 region has the DNA TGTGCCAGCAGCGGGGGGGCGACTTACAATGAGCAGTTCTTC. This sequence encodes CASSGGATYNEQFF.